This T cell receptor beta chain was recovered during a study of graft-versus-host responses after intestinal transplantation. Study information: Once they had received anti-thymocyte globulin induction, all recipients took tacrolimus and steroids for about 3 years. Study results and limitations: Allograft graft-versus-host to host-versus-graft clonal ratios ran high in patients with graft-donor T cell macrochimerism. Early post-transplant HvG declines tracked with peak circulating GvH clone levels. Some GvH clones were seen earlier in gut or blood, suggesting intestinal origin.

The method was immunoSEQ multiplex PCR; TCRdb's version includes in-frame clones alone and lacks a portion of them. The profile shows about 21,000 clones, roughly 72% of them singletons. Between the trimmed V and J ends, which lost 3 bases and 7 bases, there was a span of 15 bases. CDR3 length equals 14 residues. Germline V gene sequence: CDR1 MGHRA, CDR2 YSYEKL. Intraepithelial plus lamina propria lymphocytes were released by processing graft tissue. Of note for this clone: Its matching antigen is unknown.

The TCR was taken from a human patient who received an intestinal transplant, so some T cells may come from the graft donor. The chain has TRBV4-1 and TRBJ2-5; D perhaps matches TRBD2 (6 bases). Sequences were derived from ileum tissue, sampled 20 days after intestinal transplant. The CDR3 here is CASSQGVYSGTQYF. CDR3 in DNA: TGCGCCAGCAGCCAGGGGGTTTATAGCGGGACCCAGTACTTC.